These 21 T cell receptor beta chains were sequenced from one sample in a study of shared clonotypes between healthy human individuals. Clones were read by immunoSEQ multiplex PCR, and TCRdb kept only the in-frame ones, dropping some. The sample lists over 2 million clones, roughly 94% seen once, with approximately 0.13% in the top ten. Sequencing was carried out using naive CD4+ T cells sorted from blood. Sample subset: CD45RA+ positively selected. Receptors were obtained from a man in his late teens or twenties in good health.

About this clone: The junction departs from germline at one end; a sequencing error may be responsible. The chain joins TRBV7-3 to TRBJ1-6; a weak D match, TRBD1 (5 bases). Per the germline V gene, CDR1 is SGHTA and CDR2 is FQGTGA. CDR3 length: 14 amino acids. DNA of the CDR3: TGTGCCAGCAGCGCAGGGTTCTATAACTCACCCCTCCACTTT. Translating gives CASSAGFYNSPLHF.

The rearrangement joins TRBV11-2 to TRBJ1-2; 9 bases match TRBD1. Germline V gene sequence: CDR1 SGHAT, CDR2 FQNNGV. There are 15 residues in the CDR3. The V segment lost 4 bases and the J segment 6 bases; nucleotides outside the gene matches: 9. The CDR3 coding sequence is TGTGCCAGCAGCTCACTTGGGACAGGGAGGGATGGCTACACCTTC. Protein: CASSSLGTGRDGYTF.

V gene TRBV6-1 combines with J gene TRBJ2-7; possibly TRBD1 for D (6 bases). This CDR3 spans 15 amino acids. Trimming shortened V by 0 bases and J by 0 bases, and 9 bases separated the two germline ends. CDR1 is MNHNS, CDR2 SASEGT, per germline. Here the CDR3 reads CASSEAARGSYEQYF. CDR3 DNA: TGTGCCAGCAGTGAAGCTGCCAGGGGCTCCTACGAGCAGTACTTC.

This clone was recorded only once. The DNA of the CDR3 is TGTGCCAGCAGCCAATCGGGCGGAACGGGCTACACCTTC. It encodes CASSQSGGTGYTF. The J gene is TRBJ1-2, the V gene TRBV16; D is unresolved. Germline V gene sequence: CDR1 KGHSY, CDR2 FQNENV. The CDR3 is 13 amino acids. V was pared by 0 bases and J by 8 bases, with 10 bases between.

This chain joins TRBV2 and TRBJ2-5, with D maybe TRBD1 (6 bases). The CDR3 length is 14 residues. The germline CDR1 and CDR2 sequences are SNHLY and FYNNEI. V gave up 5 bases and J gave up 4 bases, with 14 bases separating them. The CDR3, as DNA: TGTGCCAGCAGTCTCGACAGGAGAGTAGAGACCCAGTACTTC. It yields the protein CASSLDRRVETQYF.

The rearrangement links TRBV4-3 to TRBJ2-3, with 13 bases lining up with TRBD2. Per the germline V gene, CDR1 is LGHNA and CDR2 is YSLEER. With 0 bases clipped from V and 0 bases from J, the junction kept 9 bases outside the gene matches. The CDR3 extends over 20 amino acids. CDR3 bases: TGCGCCAGCAGCCAAGATTTTGGGACTAGCGGGGTCGCTAGCACAGATACGCAGTATTTT. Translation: CASSQDFGTSGVASTDTQYF.

The CDR3 here is CACPAKGTNEKLFF. In nucleotides, the CDR3 is TGTGCCTGTCCTGCGAAGGGGACTAATGAAAAACTGTTTTTT. The chain couples TRBV30 to TRBJ1-4; D might be TRBD1 (5 bases). The germline V and J ends were trimmed by 6 bases and 2 bases, with 13 bases remaining between them. Germline V gene lookup returns CDR1 GTSNPN and CDR2 SVGIG (reference sequence). This CDR3 is 14 amino acids long.

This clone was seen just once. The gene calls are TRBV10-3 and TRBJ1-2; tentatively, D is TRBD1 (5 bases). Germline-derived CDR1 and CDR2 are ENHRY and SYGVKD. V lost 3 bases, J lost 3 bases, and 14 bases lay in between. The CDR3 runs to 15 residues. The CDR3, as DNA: TGTGCCATCAGTGACTCCGCTCGGGGGTACTATGGCTACACCTTC. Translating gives CAISDSARGYYGYTF.

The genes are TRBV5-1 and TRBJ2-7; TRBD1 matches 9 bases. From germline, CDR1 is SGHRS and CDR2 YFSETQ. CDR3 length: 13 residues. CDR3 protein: CATAPGQGYLQYF. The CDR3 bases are TGCGCTACGGCCCCGGGACAGGGCTATTTGCAGTACTTC.

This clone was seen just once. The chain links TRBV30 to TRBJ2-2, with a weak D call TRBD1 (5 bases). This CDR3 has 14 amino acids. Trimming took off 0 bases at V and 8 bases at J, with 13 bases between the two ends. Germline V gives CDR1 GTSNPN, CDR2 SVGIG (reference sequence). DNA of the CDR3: TGTGCCTGGAGTGTAGGGCAGGGCAAGGGGGAGCTGTTTTTT. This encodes CAWSVGQGKGELFF.

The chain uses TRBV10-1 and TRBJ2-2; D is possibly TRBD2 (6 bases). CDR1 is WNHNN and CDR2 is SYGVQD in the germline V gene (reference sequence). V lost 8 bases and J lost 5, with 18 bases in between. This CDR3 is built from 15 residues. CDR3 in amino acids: CASSKRRAGTGELFF. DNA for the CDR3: TGCGCCAGCTCCAAGCGTAGGGCGGGAACCGGGGAGCTGTTTTTT.

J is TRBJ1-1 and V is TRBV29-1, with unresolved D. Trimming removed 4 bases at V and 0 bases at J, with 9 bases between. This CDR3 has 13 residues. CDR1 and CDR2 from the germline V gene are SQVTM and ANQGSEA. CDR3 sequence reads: CSVVRKMNTEAFF. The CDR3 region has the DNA TGCAGCGTTGTGAGGAAAATGAACACTGAAGCTTTCTTT. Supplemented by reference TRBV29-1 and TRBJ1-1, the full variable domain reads SAVISQKPSRDICQRGTSLTIQCQVDSQVTMMFWYRQQPGQSLTLIATANQGSEATYESGFVIDKFPISRPNLTFSTLTVSNMSPEDSSIYLCSVVRKMNTEAFFGQGTRLTVV.

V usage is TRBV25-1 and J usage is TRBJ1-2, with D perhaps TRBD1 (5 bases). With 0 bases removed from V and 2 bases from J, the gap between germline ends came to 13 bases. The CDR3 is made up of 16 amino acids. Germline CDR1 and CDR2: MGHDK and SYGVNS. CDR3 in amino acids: CASSEYGGYGNYGYTF. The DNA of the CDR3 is TGTGCCAGCAGTGAATATGGGGGGTACGGCAACTATGGCTACACCTTC.

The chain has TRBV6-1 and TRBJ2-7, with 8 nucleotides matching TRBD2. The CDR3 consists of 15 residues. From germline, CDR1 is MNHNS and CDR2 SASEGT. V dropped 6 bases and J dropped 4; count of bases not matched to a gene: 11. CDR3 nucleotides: TGTGCCAGCAGCCTCACCGGGACTAGTTCTTACGAGCAGTACTTC. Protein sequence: CASSLTGTSSYEQYF.

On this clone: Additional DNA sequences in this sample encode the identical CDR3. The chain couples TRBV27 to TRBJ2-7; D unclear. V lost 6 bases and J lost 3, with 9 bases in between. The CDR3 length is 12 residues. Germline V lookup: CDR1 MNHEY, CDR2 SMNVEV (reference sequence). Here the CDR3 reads CASSSPGYEQYF. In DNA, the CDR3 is TGTGCCAGCAGCTCTCCGGGCTACGAGCAGTACTTC.

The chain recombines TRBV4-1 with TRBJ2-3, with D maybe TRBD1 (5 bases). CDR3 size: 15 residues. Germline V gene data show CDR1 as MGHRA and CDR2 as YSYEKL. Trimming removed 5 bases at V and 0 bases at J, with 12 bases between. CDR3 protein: CASSSQAPSTDTQYF. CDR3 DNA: TGCGCCAGCAGCTCACAGGCCCCTAGCACAGATACGCAGTATTTT.

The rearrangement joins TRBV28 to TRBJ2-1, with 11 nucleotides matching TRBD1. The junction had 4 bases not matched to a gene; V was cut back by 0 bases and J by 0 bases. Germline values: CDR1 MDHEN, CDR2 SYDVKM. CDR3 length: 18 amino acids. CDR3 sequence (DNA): TGTGCCAGCAGTTTATGGGACAGGGGGCCCTTCTCCTACAATGAGCAGTTCTTC. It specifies CASSLWDRGPFSYNEQFF.

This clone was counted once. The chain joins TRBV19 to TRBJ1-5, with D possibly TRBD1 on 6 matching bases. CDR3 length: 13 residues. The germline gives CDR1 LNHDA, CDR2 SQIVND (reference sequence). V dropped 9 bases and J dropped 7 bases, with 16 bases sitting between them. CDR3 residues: CASAGTSGQPQHF. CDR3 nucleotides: TGTGCCAGCGCCGGGACATCTGGGCAGCCCCAGCATTTT.

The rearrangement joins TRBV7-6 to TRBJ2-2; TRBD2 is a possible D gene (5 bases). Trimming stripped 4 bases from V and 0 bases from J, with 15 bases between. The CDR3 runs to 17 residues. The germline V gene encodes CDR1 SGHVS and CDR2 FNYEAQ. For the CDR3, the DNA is TGTGCCAGCAGCTCCACGGGGTTGGTAGCGAACACCGGGGAGCTGTTTTTT. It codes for CASSSTGLVANTGELFF. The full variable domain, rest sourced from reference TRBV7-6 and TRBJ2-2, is GAGVSQSPRYKVTKRGQDVALRCDPISGHVSLYWYRQALGQGPEFLTYFNYEAQQDKSGLPNDRFSAERPEGSISTLTIQRTEQRDSAMYRCASSSTGLVANTGELFFGEGSRLTVL.

Written as DNA, the CDR3 is TGTGCCAGCTCAGAGATCCGGGAGACCCAGTACTTC. Translated, it gives CASSEIRETQYF. The J gene is TRBJ2-5, the V gene TRBV18; D not certain. Between the trimmed V and J ends, which lost 5 bases and 5 bases, there was a span of 9 bases. CDR1 and CDR2 (germline): KGHSH, LQKENI. The CDR3 runs to 12 residues.

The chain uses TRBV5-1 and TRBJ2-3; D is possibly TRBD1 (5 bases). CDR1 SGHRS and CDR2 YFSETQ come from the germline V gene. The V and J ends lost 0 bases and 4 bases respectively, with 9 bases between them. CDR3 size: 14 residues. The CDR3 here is CASSLARDADTQYF. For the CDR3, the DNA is TGCGCCAGCAGCTTGGCCAGGGATGCAGATACGCAGTATTTT.